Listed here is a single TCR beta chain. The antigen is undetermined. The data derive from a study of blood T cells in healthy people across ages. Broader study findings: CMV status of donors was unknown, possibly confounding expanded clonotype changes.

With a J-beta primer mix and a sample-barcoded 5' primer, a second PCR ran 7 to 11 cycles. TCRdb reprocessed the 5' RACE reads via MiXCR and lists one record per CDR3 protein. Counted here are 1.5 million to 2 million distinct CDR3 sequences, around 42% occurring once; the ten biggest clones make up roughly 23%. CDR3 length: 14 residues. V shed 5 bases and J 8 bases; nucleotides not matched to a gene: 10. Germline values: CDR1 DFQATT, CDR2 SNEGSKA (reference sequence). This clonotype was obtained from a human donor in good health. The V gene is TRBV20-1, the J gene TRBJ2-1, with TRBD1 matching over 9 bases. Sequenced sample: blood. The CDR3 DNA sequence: TGCAGTGCTGCCAGGACAGGGGTTAGCGATGAGCAGTTCTTC. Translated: CSAARTGVSDEQFF.